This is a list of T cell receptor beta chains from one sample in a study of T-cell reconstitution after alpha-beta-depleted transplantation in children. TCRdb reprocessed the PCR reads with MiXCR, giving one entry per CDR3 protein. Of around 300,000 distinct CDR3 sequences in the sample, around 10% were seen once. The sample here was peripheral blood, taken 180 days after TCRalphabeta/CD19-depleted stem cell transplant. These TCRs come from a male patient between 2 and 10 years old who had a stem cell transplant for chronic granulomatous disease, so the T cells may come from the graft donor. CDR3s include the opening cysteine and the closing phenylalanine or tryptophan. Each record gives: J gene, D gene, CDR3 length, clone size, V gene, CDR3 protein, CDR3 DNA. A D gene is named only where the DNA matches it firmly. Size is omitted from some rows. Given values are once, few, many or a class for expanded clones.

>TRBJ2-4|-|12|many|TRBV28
CASSLRKNIQYF
TGTGCCAGCAGTTTAAGGAAAAACATTCAGTACTTC
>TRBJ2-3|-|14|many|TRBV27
CASSYQLGTDTQYF
TGTGCCAGCAGTTACCAGCTTGGGACAGATACGCAGTATTTT
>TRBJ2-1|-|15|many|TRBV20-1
CSAREIWTVNNEQFF
TGCAGTGCTAGAGAGATCTGGACGGTTAACAATGAGCAGTTCTTC
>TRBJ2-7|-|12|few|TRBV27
CASSSFGYEQYF
TGTGCCAGCAGTTCCTTTGGCTACGAGCAGTACTTC
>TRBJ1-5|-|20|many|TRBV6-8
CASSYSPPNPAGDSNQPQHF
TGTGCCAGCAGTTACTCCCCTCCTAACCCGGCGGGAGATAGCAATCAGCCCCAGCATTTT
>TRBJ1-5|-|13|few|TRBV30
CAWSGQVNQPQHF
TGTGCCTGGAGTGGACAGGTCAATCAGCCCCAGCATTTT
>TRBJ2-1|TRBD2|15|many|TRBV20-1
CSASLLAGYYNEQFF
TGCAGTGCTTCCCTACTAGCGGGGTACTACAATGAGCAGTTCTTC
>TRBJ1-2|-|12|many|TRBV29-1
CSVEEGQGGYTF
TGCAGCGTTGAAGAGGGGCAAGGTGGCTACACCTTC
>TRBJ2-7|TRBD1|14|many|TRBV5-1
CASSVAGQGYEQYF
TGCGCCAGCAGCGTGGCGGGACAGGGTTACGAGCAGTACTTC
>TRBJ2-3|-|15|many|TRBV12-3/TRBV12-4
CASSLVGSGTDTQYF
TGTGCCAGCAGTTTGGTTGGTAGCGGCACAGATACGCAGTATTTT
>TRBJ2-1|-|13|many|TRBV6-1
CASIGPLKAQQFF
TGTGCCAGCATCGGACCTTTAAAGGCTCAGCAGTTCTTC
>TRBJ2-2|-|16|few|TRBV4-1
CASSHLEGGYTGELFF
TGCGCCAGCAGCCACTTAGAGGGGGGGTACACCGGGGAGCTGTTTTTT
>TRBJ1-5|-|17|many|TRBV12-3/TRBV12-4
CASSSGGGEYRNQPQHF
TGTGCCAGCAGCTCCGGTGGGGGAGAATATCGCAATCAGCCCCAGCATTTT
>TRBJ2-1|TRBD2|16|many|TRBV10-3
CAISGPTSGIYNEQFF
TGTGCCATCAGTGGTCCGACTAGCGGGATCTACAATGAGCAGTTCTTC
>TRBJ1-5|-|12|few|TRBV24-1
CATSSHAQPQHF
TGTGCCACCAGTTCACATGCCCAGCCCCAGCATTTT
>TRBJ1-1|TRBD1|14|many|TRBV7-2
CASSFYRGQGEAFF
TGTGCCAGCAGCTTTTACAGGGGGCAAGGGGAAGCTTTCTTT
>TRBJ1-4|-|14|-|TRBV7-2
CASSPSGKSEKLFF
TGTGCCAGCAGCCCCAGTGGTAAATCAGAAAAACTGTTTTTT
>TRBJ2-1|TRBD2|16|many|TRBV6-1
CASSLLAGSSYNEQFF
TGTGCCAGCAGTCTCTTAGCGGGGAGCTCCTACAATGAGCAGTTCTTC
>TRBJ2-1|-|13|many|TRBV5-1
CASSGPYYNEQFF
TGCGCCAGCAGCGGACCTTACTACAATGAGCAGTTCTTC
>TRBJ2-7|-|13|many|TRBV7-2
CASSLALGYEQYF
TGTGCCAGCAGCTTAGCTTTGGGTTACGAGCAGTACTTC
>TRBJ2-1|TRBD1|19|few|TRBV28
CASSWVQGDGGISYNEQFF
TGTGCCAGCAGTTGGGTACAGGGGGACGGTGGGATATCCTACAATGAGCAGTTCTTC
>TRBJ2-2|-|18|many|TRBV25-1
CASSGYGGLISNTGELFF
TGTGCCAGCAGTGGGTATGGGGGGCTGATATCGAACACCGGGGAGCTGTTTTTT
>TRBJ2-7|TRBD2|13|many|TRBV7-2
CASSPGGNYEQYF
TGTGCCAGCAGCCCGGGGGGGAACTACGAGCAGTACTTC
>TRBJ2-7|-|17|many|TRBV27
CASSSPDLRGAVYEQYF
TGTGCCAGCAGTTCACCCGACTTGAGAGGAGCGGTGTACGAGCAGTACTTC
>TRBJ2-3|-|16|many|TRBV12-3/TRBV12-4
CASSLNPNPGTDTQYF
TGTGCCAGCAGTTTAAATCCGAATCCCGGCACAGATACGCAGTATTTT
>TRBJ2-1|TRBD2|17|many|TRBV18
CASSPPMLAGLLDEQFF
TGTGCCAGCTCACCGCCGATGCTAGCGGGGCTTTTGGATGAGCAGTTCTTC
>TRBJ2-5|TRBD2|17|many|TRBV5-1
CASSLAVVAGYQETQYF
TGCGCCAGCAGCTTGGCCGTAGTAGCGGGGTACCAAGAGACCCAGTACTTC
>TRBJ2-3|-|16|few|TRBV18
CASSPPGTPGTDTQYF
TGTGCCAGCTCACCTCCGGGGACTCCGGGCACAGATACGCAGTATTTT
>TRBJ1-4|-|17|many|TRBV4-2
CASSQGPLGDAIEKLFF
TGTGCCAGCAGCCAAGGCCCCCTAGGGGACGCGATAGAAAAACTGTTTTTT
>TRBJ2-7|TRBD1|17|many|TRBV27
CASIYMARDSHSYEQYF
TGTGCCAGCATTTATATGGCCCGGGACAGCCACTCCTACGAGCAGTACTTC
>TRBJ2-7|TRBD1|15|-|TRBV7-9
CASSLVGTGLYEQYF
TGTGCCAGCAGCTTAGTCGGGACAGGGCTCTACGAGCAGTACTTC
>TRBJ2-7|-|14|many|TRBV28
CASSLGGGGNEQYF
TGTGCCAGCAGCCTAGGTGGAGGGGGGAACGAGCAGTACTTC
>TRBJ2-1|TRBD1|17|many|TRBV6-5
CASSYPGQLEFGDEQFF
TGTGCCAGCAGTTACCCGGGACAGCTCGAGTTCGGGGATGAGCAGTTCTTC
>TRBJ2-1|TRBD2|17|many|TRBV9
CASSVVGAGGPYNEQFF
TGTGCCAGCAGCGTAGTGGGAGCGGGAGGCCCCTACAATGAGCAGTTCTTC
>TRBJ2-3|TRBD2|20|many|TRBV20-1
CSATGTSPWETSGNSDTQYF
TGCAGTGCTACCGGGACCTCTCCCTGGGAAACTAGCGGGAATTCAGATACGCAGTATTTT
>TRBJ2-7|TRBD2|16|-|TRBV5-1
CASSPSGSGIWNEQYF
TGCGCCAGCAGCCCTTCGGGTAGCGGGATATGGAACGAGCAGTACTTC
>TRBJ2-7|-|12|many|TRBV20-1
CSASEPNYEQYF
TGCAGTGCTAGCGAACCGAACTACGAGCAGTACTTC
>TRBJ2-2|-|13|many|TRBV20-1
CSARRRGTGELFF
TGCAGTGCTAGACGCAGGGGTACCGGGGAGCTGTTTTTT
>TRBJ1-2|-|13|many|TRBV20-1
CSARETAGAGYTF
TGCAGTGCTAGAGAGACAGCTGGCGCTGGCTACACCTTC
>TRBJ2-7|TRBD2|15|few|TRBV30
CAWSVRTSLTYEQYF
TGTGCCTGGAGTGTCCGGACTAGCCTTACCTACGAGCAGTACTTC